This T cell receptor beta chain was sequenced for a study of tumor-infiltrating lymphocytes in localized non-small cell lung cancer (dated by TCRdb to 2020 to 2023). With respect to the entire study: Patients whose samples were collected after neoadjuvant chemotherapy, as well as both smokers and never-smokers and several histologies, were included in the cohort. TCR sequencing was one of several integrated assays, alongside flow cytometry, multiplex immunofluorescence, RNA-seq, exome sequencing and proteomics, applied to the same patients. From each patient came resected tumor tissue plus uninvolved lung tissue from that same patient, and the uninvolved lung tissue was described as non-adjacent to the tumor. The overall ICON cohort was composed of 150 surgical patients with localized non-small cell lung cancer whose tumors were resected. A total of more than 50 patients were part of the paired comparison of immunoSEQ T-cell fraction between tumor and uninvolved lung.

Patient enrollment in ICON started in early 2016, and the final patient was enrolled in the second half of 2018. A subcohort of 76 patients provided fresh tumor and matched uninvolved tissue for in-depth immune analyses, with TCR sequencing among those analyses. No cell sorting was done, and TCR sequencing was instead run on DNA isolated from bulk tissue. This clone was seen a few times. No cognate antigen has been identified for it. No much larger clone exists at a distance of one base, and base qualities are not known. The T-cell fraction in tumor and uninvolved lung tissue was provided by TCR sequencing with the immunoSEQ assay. The study's processing was this. For survival analysis, patients were split into high (upper tertile) and low (lower two tertiles) T-cell fraction groups and compared by log-rank test. Paired tumor versus uninvolved lung differences in T-cell fraction were tested with a signed-rank test. This is the immuneACCESS table as TCRdb keeps it, with only in-frame sequences that have V and J called. A part of the clones is gone; compared with another copy, unresolved V genes explain less than half, and the rest is unexplained. V and J calls and clone size are those listed in that table; D and trimming were worked out from the DNA. Within this sample are about 16,000 clones, with approximately 68% of them counted one time only. Roughly 6% of the sample goes to the ten largest clones.

Overall study outcomes, separate from this receptor: TCRbeta sequencing supported higher T cell infiltration in tumors than in uninvolved lung tissue, consistent with immunofluorescence CD3 counts. Recurrence-free survival showed no association with tumor T-cell fraction from TCR sequencing (p = 0.61). Because different assays used different pieces of the same tissue, technical variation could not be distinguished from intratumor heterogeneity. No difference in TCR-derived T-cell fraction was observed between the flow cytometry-defined immunotypes IM1 (good prognosis) and IM2 (poor prognosis). Since assay coverage differed from patient to patient depending on how much tissue was available, TCR sequencing was done for only a subset of the cohort.

The CDR3 sequence holds 15 residues, the cysteine and phenylalanine included. This entry keeps only the CDR3 DNA: 45 bases, framed from base 1. Trimmed from V: 6 bases; trimmed from J: 0 bases; junction bases lacking a gene match: 5. As encoded in the germline V gene, CDR1 is SGHNT while CDR2 is YENEEA. The sequenced sample was lung tumor tissue. The chain uses TRBV11-3 and TRBJ1-3, with TRBD1 matching 7 junction bases. The receptor was derived from a human donor with non-small cell lung cancer. The CDR3 protein sequence reads: CASRSGGGSGNTIYF. The nucleotides read TGTGCCAGCAGATCAGGGGGGGGCTCTGGAAACACCATATATTTT.